The 5 T cell receptor beta chains below were found in one sample sequenced in a study of naive and memory T cell subsets. An equimolar mix of two oligonucleotides served as the beta constant-region primer for TRBC1 and TRBC2. Four rounds of PCR amplified the ligated cDNA using nested alpha and beta constant-region primers plus SP2. TCRdb independently ran MiXCR on the UMI-ligation and nested PCR reads; one entry per CDR3 protein. Seen here are some 110,000 distinct CDR3 sequences, about 14% observed once, and the top ten hold around 2.8%. Broader study findings: Naive repertoires, especially CD8, held a few larger clonotypes, possibly memory cells re-expressing CD45RA.

No antigen has been assigned to these receptors. The sequenced material came from naive CD8+ T cells from blood. The receptors were gathered from a human donor in good health.

Many counts were recorded for this clonotype. The chain couples TRBV7-9 to TRBJ2-3; D remains unclear. The V gene's germline CDR1 is SEHNR and CDR2 FQNEAQ (reference sequence). The CDR3 runs to 15 residues. V lost 5 bases, J lost 1 base, and 13 bases lay in between. CDR3 in DNA: TGTGCCAGCAGCGTCGGTGAGCACGGCACAGATACGCAGTATTTT. It is translated as CASSVGEHGTDTQYF.

At least ten counts were recorded for this clonotype. This chain uses TRBV20-1 with TRBJ1-1, with D possibly being TRBD1 (6 bases). The V end was cut by 3 bases, the J end by 5 bases, with 10 bases between. Germline loops: CDR1 DFQATT, CDR2 SNEGSKA (reference sequence). The CDR3 loop spans 12 amino acids. CDR3 sequence: CSASKGGTEAFF. The DNA for the CDR3 is TGCAGTGCTAGCAAGGGGGGGACTGAAGCTTTCTTT.

This clonotype was seen ten or more times. This rearrangement joins TRBV7-2 to TRBJ1-1, with D unclear. V lost 1 base to trimming and J lost 3 bases, with 6 bases between them. The germline CDR1 and CDR2 sequences are SGHTA and FQGNSA. CDR3 length: 13 amino acids. This CDR3 is CASSLVSYTEAFF. CDR3 DNA: TGTGCCAGCAGCTTAGTTTCGTACACTGAAGCTTTCTTT.

This clonotype showed up just a few times. The V gene is TRBV12-3 or TRBV12-4, the J gene TRBJ1-2; no reliable D call. The V and J ends lost 7 bases and 4 bases respectively, with 13 bases between them. The CDR3 covers 13 residues. CDR3 sequence: CASTPGGIYGYTF. The CDR3 DNA reads TGTGCCAGCACCCCCGGCGGGATCTATGGCTACACCTTC.

The chain couples TRBV7-9 to TRBJ2-7; D uncertain. V was shortened by 10 bases and J by 2 bases, with 12 bases between the two germline ends. This CDR3 contains 12 residues. CDR1 is SEHNR and CDR2 is FQNEAQ in the germline V gene (reference sequence). The CDR3 nucleotides read TGTGCCACCGGGTACGGCCCCTACGAGCAGTACTTC. Protein: CATGYGPYEQYF.